The clone carrying this T cell receptor beta chain has just a few counts. The germline CDR1 and CDR2 sequences are KGHSH and LQKENI. Trimming at V came to 2 bases and at J to 6 bases, leaving 3 bases not matched to a gene. The length of the CDR3 is 13 residues. The data stem from a study of T cell responses to AZD1222 COVID-19 vaccine. Assay used: immunoSEQ multiplex PCR; TCRdb lists only in-frame clones, some missing. Seen here are about 100,000 clones, around 90% observed once, and the top ten hold approximately 1.7%. This chain joins TRBV18 and TRBJ2-5, with TRBD2 identical over 7 bases. The clonotype comes from an adult in good health. Specimen: peripheral blood, collected on day 0 of AZD1222 vaccination. In DNA form, the CDR3 reads TGTGCCAGCTCACCAGGGAGGGGACAGACCCAGTACTTC. Translated: CASSPGRGQTQYF.